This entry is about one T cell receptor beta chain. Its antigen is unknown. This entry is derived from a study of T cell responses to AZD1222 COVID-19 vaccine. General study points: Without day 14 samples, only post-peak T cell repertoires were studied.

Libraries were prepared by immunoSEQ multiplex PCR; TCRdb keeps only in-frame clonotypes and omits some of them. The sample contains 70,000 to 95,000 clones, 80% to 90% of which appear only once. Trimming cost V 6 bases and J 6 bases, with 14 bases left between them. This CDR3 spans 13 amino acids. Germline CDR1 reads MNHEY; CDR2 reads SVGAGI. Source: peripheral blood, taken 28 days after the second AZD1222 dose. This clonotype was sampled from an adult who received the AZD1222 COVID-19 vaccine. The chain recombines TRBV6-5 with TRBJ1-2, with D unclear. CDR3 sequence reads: CASRTSAAHGYTF. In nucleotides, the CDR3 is TGTGCCAGCAGGACCTCAGCGGCCCATGGCTACACCTTC.